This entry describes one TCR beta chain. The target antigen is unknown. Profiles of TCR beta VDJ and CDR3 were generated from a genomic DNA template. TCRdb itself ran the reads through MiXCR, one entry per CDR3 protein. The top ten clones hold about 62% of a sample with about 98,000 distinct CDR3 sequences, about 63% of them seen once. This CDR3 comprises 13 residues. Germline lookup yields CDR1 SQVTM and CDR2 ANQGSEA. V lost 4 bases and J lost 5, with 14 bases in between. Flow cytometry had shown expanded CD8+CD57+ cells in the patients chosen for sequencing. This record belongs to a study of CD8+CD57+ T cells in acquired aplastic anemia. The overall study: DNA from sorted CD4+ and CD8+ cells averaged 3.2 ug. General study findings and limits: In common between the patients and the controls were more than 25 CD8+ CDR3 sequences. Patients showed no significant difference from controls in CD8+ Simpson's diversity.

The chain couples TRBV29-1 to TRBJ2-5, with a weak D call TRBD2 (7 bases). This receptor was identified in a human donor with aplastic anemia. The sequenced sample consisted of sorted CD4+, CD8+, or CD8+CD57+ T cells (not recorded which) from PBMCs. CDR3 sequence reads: CSVGGRGLETQYF. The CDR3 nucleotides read TGCAGCGTTGGGGGGAGGGGGTTGGAGACCCAGTACTTC.